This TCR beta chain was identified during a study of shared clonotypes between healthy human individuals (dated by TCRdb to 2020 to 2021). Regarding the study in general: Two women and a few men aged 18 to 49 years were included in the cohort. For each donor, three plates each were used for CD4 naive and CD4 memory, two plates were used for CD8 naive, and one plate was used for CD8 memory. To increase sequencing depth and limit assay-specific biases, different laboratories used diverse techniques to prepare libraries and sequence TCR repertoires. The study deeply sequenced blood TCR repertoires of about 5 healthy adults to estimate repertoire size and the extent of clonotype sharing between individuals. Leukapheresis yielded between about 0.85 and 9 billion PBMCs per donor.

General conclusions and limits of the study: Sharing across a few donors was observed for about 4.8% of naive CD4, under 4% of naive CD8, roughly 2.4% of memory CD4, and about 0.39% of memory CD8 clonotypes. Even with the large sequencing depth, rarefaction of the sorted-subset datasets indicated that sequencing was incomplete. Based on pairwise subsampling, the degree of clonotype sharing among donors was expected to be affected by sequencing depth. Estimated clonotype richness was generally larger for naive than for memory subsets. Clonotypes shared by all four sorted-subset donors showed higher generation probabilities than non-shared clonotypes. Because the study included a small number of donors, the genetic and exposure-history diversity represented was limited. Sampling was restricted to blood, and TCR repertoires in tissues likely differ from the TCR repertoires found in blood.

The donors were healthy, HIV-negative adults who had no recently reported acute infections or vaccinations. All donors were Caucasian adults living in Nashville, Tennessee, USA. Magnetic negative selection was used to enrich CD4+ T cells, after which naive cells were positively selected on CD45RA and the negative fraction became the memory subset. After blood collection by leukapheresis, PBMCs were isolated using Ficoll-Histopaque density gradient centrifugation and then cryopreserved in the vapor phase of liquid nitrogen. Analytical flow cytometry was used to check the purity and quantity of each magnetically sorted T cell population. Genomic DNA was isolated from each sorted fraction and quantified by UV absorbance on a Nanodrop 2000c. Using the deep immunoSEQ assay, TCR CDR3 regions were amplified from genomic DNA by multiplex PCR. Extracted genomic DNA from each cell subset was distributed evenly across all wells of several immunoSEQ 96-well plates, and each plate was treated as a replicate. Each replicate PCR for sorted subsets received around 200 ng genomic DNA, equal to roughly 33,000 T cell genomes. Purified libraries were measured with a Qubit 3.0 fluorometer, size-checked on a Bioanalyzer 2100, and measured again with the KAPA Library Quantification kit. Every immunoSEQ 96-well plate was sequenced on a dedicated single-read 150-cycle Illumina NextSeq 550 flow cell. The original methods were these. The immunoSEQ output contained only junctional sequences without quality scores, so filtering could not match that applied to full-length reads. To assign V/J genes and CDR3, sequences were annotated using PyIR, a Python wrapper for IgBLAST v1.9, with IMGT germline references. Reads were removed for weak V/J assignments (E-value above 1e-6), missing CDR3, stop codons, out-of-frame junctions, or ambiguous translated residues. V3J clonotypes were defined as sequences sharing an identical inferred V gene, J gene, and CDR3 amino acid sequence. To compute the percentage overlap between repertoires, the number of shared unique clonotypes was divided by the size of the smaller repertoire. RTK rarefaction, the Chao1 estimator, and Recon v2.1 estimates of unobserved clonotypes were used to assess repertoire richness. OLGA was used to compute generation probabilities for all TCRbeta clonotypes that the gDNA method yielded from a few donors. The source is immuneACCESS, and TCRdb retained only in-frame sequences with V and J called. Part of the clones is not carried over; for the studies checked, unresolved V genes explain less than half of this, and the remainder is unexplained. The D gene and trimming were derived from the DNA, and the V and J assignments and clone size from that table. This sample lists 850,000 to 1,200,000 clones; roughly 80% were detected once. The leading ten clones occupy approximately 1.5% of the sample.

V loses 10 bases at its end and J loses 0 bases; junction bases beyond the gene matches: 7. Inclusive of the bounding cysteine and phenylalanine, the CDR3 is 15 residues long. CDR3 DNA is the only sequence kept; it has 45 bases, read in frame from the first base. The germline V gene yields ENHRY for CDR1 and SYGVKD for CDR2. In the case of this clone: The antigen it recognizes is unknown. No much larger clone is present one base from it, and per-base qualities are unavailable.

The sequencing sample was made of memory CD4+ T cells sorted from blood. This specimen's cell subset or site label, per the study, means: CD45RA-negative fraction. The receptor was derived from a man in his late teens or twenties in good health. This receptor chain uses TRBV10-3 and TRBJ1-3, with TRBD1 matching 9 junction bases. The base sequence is TGTGCCACCGGGGACAGGGAGAACTCTGGAAACACCATATATTTT. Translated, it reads CATGDRENSGNTIYF.